This is a list of T cell receptor beta chains from one sample in a study of blood T cell repertoires in COVID-19. Profiling relied on immunoSEQ multiplex PCR, and the TCRdb table lists in-frame clones only, not all of them. The sample shows under 300,000 clones, roughly nine tenths of them seen only once. Sequenced: peripheral blood. Receptors were obtained from a man aged 55 to 69 with acute or convalescent COVID-19. CDR3s include the opening cysteine and the closing phenylalanine or tryptophan. The order of the fields is J gene, D gene, clone size, V gene, CDR3 DNA, CDR3 protein. D genes are given only for firm matches. Rows may omit the clone size; those that give it use once, few, many or a size class.

J: TRBJ1-2; D: TRBD1; size: once; V: TRBV30; DNA: TGTGCCTGGAGAGTACCAGGGGGAGGTTTTCGTGGCTACACCTTC; CDR3: CAWRVPGGGFRGYTF
J: TRBJ1-2; D: -; size: -; V: TRBV6-5; DNA: TGTGCCAGCAGTTCCCCGACTAGGGATGGCTACACCTTC; CDR3: CASSSPTRDGYTF
J: TRBJ2-1; D: -; size: -; V: TRBV12-5; DNA: TGTGCTAGTGGTCCTAGGGGGGGGGATGACAATGAGCAGTTCTTC; CDR3: CASGPRGGDDNEQFF
J: TRBJ1-2; D: -; size: -; V: TRBV6-5; DNA: TGTGCCAGCAGTCGCACGGAGGGCTATGGCTACACCTTC; CDR3: CASSRTEGYGYTF
J: TRBJ2-7; D: TRBD2; size: -; V: TRBV11-2; DNA: TGTGCCAGCAGCTTAGATTCAACTAGCGGGAGGTACGAGCAGTACTTC; CDR3: CASSLDSTSGRYEQYF
J: TRBJ2-6; D: -; size: -; V: TRBV7-2; DNA: TGTGCCAGCAGCTGGGGTAGGGGGAGCCGCTCTGGGGCCAACGTCCTGACTTTC; CDR3: CASSWGRGSRSGANVLTF
J: TRBJ2-1; D: TRBD2; size: -; V: TRBV11-1; DNA: TGTGCCAGCAGCCTCAGGACTAGCGGGGGCCACAATGAGCAGTTCTTC; CDR3: CASSLRTSGGHNEQFF
J: TRBJ1-6; D: TRBD1; size: -; V: TRBV7-2; DNA: TGTGCCAGCAGCCCTCGACAGGGAAGTAATTCACCCCTCCACTTT; CDR3: CASSPRQGSNSPLHF
J: TRBJ2-3; D: -; size: once; V: TRBV19; DNA: TGTGCCAGTAGTATTCGGTTCTCGCCGACAGATACGCAGTATTTT; CDR3: CASSIRFSPTDTQYF
J: TRBJ1-3; D: -; size: -; V: TRBV19; DNA: TGTGCCAGCGCCCGGGACAACTCTGGAAACACCATATATTTT; CDR3: CASARDNSGNTIYF
J: TRBJ2-7; D: -; size: -; V: TRBV6-6; DNA: TGTGCCAGGGTAGTAAGCTCCTACGAGCAGTACTTC; CDR3: CARVVSSYEQYF
J: TRBJ2-7; D: -; size: -; V: TRBV25-1; DNA: TGTGCCAGCAGGTTCCGCTACGAGCAGTACTTC; CDR3: CASRFRYEQYF
J: TRBJ1-1; D: -; size: -; V: TRBV7-8; DNA: TGTGCCAGCAGCTTAGGGTTGGACAGACCCACTGAAGCTTTCTTT; CDR3: CASSLGLDRPTEAFF
J: TRBJ1-1; D: -; size: few; V: TRBV6-5; DNA: TGTGCCAGCAGTCAGGGGATGAACACTGAAGCTTTCTTT; CDR3: CASSQGMNTEAFF
J: TRBJ1-1; D: TRBD1; size: -; V: TRBV7-9; DNA: TGTGCCAGCAGCTTAGGGACAGGGTCCACTGAAGCTTTCTTT; CDR3: CASSLGTGSTEAFF
J: TRBJ2-5; D: -; size: once; V: TRBV6-5; DNA: TGTGCCACCAGGGGGACTTTCAGAAGGGAGACCCAGTACTTC; CDR3: CATRGTFRRETQYF
J: TRBJ2-2; D: TRBD2; size: -; V: TRBV11-2; DNA: TGTGCCAGCAGCTTCGAGCGGGAGGATGCCGGGGAGCTGTTTTTT; CDR3: CASSFEREDAGELFF
J: TRBJ2-5; D: TRBD2; size: -; V: TRBV9; DNA: TGTGCCAGCAGCGACGGGACTAGCGGGAGAATGGAGACCCAGTACTTC; CDR3: CASSDGTSGRMETQYF
J: TRBJ2-2; D: TRBD2; size: -; V: TRBV7-2; DNA: TGTGCCAGCAGCTTGTTAGCGGGGGCGAACACCGGGGAGCTGTTTTTT; CDR3: CASSLLAGANTGELFF
J: TRBJ1-1; D: -; size: -; V: TRBV11-2; DNA: TGTGCCAGCAGCAGAAACTTTAGAGCCGAGGAAGCTTTCTTT; CDR3: CASSRNFRAEEAFF
J: TRBJ2-5; D: TRBD1; size: -; V: TRBV7-2; DNA: TGTGCCAGCAGCATCCGGACAGGACTCCAAGAGACCCAGTACTTC; CDR3: CASSIRTGLQETQYF
J: TRBJ1-1; D: -; size: -; V: TRBV19; DNA: TGTGCCAGTAGTATAGATTGGGGCATGAACACTGAAGCTTTCTTT; CDR3: CASSIDWGMNTEAFF
J: TRBJ2-1; D: TRBD2; size: -; V: TRBV28; DNA: TGTGCCAGCAGTTTGGGGACTAGATACAATGAGCAGTTCTTC; CDR3: CASSLGTRYNEQFF
J: TRBJ2-2; D: -; size: -; V: TRBV7-9; DNA: TGTGCCAGCAGCGGCAGCGGTCCCCGGAACACCGGGGAGCTGTTTTTT; CDR3: CASSGSGPRNTGELFF
J: TRBJ2-2; D: -; size: -; V: TRBV6-6; DNA: TGTGCCAGCACCCCGGACGGGAAGACCACCGGGGAGCTGTTTTTT; CDR3: CASTPDGKTTGELFF
J: TRBJ1-1; D: -; size: -; V: TRBV27; DNA: TGTGCCAGCAGTTTAAGCGGCGGGAAACGGACTGAAGCTTTCTTT; CDR3: CASSLSGGKRTEAFF
J: TRBJ2-3; D: -; size: -; V: TRBV27; DNA: TGTGCCAGCAGCAGTTTAGGACAGATCACAGATACGCAGTATTTT; CDR3: CASSSLGQITDTQYF